This entry describes one T cell receptor (beta chain). These data come from a study of identical twins. MiXCR, run by TCRdb on the 5' RACE reads, gives a single entry per CDR3 protein. The table has about 700,000 distinct CDR3 sequences, over 8.5% seen once. A further study also used this sample, focusing on yellow fever vaccine responses in identical twins.

Sequencing used PBMCs. The TCR originated in a woman aged 18-35 years in good health.

The CDR3 is CASNLGGRDTGELFF. CDR3 nucleotides: TGTGCCAGTAACCTCGGGGGCAGGGACACCGGGGAGCTGTTTTTT. The chain joins TRBV19 to TRBJ2-2; possibly TRBD1 or TRBD2 for D (6 bases each). V was trimmed by 7 bases and J by 3 bases, leaving 15 bases between them. Germline loops: CDR1 LNHDA, CDR2 SQIVND (reference sequence). The CDR3 consists of 15 residues.